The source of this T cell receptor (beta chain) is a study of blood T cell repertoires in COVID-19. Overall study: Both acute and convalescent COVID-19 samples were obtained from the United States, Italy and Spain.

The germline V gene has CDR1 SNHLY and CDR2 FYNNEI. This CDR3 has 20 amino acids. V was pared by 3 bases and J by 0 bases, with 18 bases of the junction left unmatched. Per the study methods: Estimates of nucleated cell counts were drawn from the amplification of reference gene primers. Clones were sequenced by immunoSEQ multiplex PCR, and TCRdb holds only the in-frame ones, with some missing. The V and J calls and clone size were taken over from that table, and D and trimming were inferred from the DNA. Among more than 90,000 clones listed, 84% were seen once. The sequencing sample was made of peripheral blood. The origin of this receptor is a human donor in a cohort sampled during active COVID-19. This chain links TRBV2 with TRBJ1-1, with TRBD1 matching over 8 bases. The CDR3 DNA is TGTGCCAGCAGTGATCCTTACGCGGGACAGGTCACAGAAATGAACACTGAAGCTTTCTTT. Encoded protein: CASSDPYAGQVTEMNTEAFF.